Below, 11 T cell receptor beta chains from the same sample are listed, as sequenced in a study of blood T cell repertoires in COVID-19. Only in-frame clones appear in the TCRdb table, and some are missing; sequencing was by immunoSEQ multiplex PCR. The data show approximately 54,000 clones, around 84% seen once. The sample was peripheral blood. The receptors stem from a man at least 80 years old with active COVID-19.

The CDR3 DNA reads TGTGCCAGCAGCCCGGACACTCACCCCTCCTACGAGCAGTACTTC. Translating it yields CASSPDTHPSYEQYF. V usage is TRBV5-4 and J usage is TRBJ2-7; D might be TRBD1 (5 bases). The CDR3 is made up of 15 amino acids. Trimming removed 4 bases at V and 0 bases at J, with 14 bases between. From germline, CDR1 is SGHNT and CDR2 YYREEE (reference sequence).

The rearrangement joins TRBV18 to TRBJ2-3; D remains unclear. The CDR3 totals 14 residues. V shed 3 bases and J shed 10 bases, with 17 bases lying between them. Germline CDR1 and CDR2: KGHSH and LQKENI. Written as DNA, the CDR3 is TGTGCCAGCTCACCCACACAGTCCTCATGGGCGCAGTATTTT. It encodes CASSPTQSSWAQYF.

This clone was seen a few times. The chain is built from TRBV2 and TRBJ2-7, with 10 bases aligning to TRBD2. Germline loops: CDR1 SNHLY, CDR2 FYNNEI. This CDR3 comprises 15 residues. With 3 bases clipped from V and 3 bases from J, the junction kept 5 bases outside the gene matches. The CDR3: CASSDTASGSYEQYF. For the CDR3, the DNA is TGTGCCAGCAGTGATACGGCTAGCGGGAGCTACGAGCAGTACTTC.

The chain is built from TRBV19 and TRBJ1-2; 7 bases are a match to TRBD1. Germline CDR1 is LNHDA and CDR2 is SQIVND (reference sequence). J was trimmed by 8 bases and V by 6 bases; bases with no gene match: 9. CDR3 length: 13 amino acids. This CDR3 is CASRGLQGNGYTF. CDR3 sequence (DNA): TGTGCCAGTAGAGGTTTACAGGGGAACGGCTACACCTTC.

V is TRBV2 and J is TRBJ2-7, with D perhaps matching TRBD1 (5 bases). The V end lost 6 bases, the J end lost 0 bases, and 12 bases lay between the germline ends. Germline V gene lookup returns CDR1 SNHLY and CDR2 FYNNEI. CDR3 length: 14 residues. The CDR3 coding sequence is TGTGCCAGCAGGTGGGGCAGCCGCTCCTACGAGCAGTACTTC. Translation gives CASRWGSRSYEQYF.

This rearrangement joins TRBV7-9 to TRBJ1-3; 8 nucleotides line up with TRBD1. Germline V lookup: CDR1 SEHNR, CDR2 FQNEAQ (reference sequence). Losses at the gene ends were 7 bases for V and 1 base for J; bases not matched to a gene: 3. The CDR3 covers 14 residues. CDR3 region: CASTTGGSGNTIYF. The CDR3, as DNA: TGTGCCAGCACCACAGGGGGTTCTGGAAACACCATATATTTT.

This sequence joins TRBV5-1 and TRBJ2-3, with TRBD1 matching over 8 bases. The trim removed 0 bases at V and 4 bases at J, leaving 4 bases unmatched. Germline-derived CDR1 and CDR2 are SGHRS and YFSETQ. The CDR3 is made up of 15 amino acids. CDR3 sequence: CASSLGAGGADTQYF. The CDR3 DNA follows: TGCGCCAGCAGCTTGGGGGCAGGGGGCGCAGATACGCAGTATTTT.

This clone has only a few counts. This sequence joins TRBV12-5 and TRBJ1-5, with TRBD1 identical over 7 bases. This CDR3 has 14 residues. J was trimmed by 9 bases and V by 5 bases; bases with no gene match: 10. CDR1 is LGHNT, CDR2 FRNRAP, per germline. CDR3 protein: CASGVGQTHGPQHF. The DNA for the CDR3 is TGTGCTAGTGGTGTGGGACAGACCCATGGGCCCCAGCATTTT.

The rearrangement links TRBV13 to TRBJ2-7; TRBD2 agrees at 7 bases. The CDR3 extends over 15 amino acids. V shed 5 bases and J 1 base; nucleotides not matched to a gene: 8. Germline-derived CDR1 and CDR2 are PRHDT and FYEKMQ (reference sequence). CDR3 sequence reads: CASSGPGLPSYEQYF. The CDR3 bases are TGTGCCAGCAGCGGCCCGGGACTACCGTCCTACGAGCAGTACTTC.

About this clone itself: At one end the junction does not follow the germline gene, possibly because of a read error. The rearrangement joins TRBV28 to TRBJ1-6; tentatively, D is TRBD1 (6 bases). CDR3 size: 16 residues. Germline lookup yields CDR1 MDHEN and CDR2 SYDVKM. CDR3 coding DNA: TGTGCCAGCAGTTTATTATCGGGGGGCTATGATTCACCCCTCCACTTT. Translation: CASSLLSGGYDSPLHF.

V gene TRBV5-5 combines with J gene TRBJ2-1; possible D gene TRBD2, 5 bases. There are 15 residues in the CDR3. CDR1 is SGHKS and CDR2 is YYEKEE in the germline V gene (reference sequence). Deletions cut 0 bases from V and 0 bases from J, with 7 bases between. This CDR3 is CASSLDGDSYNEQFF. The CDR3 coding sequence is TGTGCCAGCAGCTTGGACGGGGACTCCTACAATGAGCAGTTCTTC.